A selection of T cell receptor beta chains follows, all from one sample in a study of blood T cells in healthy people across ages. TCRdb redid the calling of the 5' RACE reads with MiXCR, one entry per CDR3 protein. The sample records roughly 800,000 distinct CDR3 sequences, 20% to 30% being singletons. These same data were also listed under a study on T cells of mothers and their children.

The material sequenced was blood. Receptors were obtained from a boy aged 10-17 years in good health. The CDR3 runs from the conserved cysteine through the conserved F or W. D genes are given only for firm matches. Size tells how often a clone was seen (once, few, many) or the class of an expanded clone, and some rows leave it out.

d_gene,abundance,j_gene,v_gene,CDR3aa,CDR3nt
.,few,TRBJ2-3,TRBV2,CASKTGSTDTQYF,TGTGCCAGCAAGACAGGTAGCACAGATACGCAGTATTTT
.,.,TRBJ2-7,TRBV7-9,CASSLNGNGDTIGEQYF,TGTGCCAGCAGCTTAAACGGCAACGGGGACACTATCGGCGAGCAGTACTTC
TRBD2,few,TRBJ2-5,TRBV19,CASRNLAGKETQYF,TGTGCCAGTCGCAACCTAGCGGGTAAAGAGACCCAGTACTTC
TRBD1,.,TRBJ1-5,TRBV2,CASQGANSNQPQHF,TGTGCCAGCCAGGGGGCAAATAGCAATCAGCCCCAGCATTTT
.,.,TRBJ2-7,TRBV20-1,CSATRSPDEQYF,TGCAGTGCCACAAGGTCTCCAGACGAGCAGTACTTC
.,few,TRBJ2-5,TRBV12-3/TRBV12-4,CASSSELGTGLGKGETQYF,TGTGCCAGCAGTTCCGAGCTGGGAACGGGGCTAGGGAAAGGGGAGACCCAGTACTTC
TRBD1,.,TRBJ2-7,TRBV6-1,CASVSGTGGSYEQYF,TGTGCCAGCGTCTCCGGGACAGGGGGTTCCTACGAGCAGTACTTC
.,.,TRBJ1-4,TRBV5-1,CASSLAPNEKLFF,TGCGCCAGCAGCTTGGCCCCCAATGAAAAACTGTTTTTT
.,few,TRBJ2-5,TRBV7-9,CASSLVVGEETQYF,TGTGCCAGCAGCCTGGTAGTAGGAGAAGAGACCCAGTACTTC
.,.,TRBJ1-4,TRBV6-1,CAGSEDRLNEKLFF,TGTGCCGGCAGTGAAGACCGCCTAAATGAAAAACTGTTTTTT
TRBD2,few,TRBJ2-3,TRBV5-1,CASSRSGGNQDTQYF,TGCGCCAGCAGCCGTAGCGGGGGGAACCAGGATACGCAGTATTTT
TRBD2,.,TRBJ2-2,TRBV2,CASSFSGGDTGELFF,TGTGCCAGCAGTTTTAGTGGGGGGGACACCGGGGAGCTGTTTTTT
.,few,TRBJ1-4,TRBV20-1,CSASAGDEKLFF,TGCAGTGCTAGCGCCGGGGACGAAAAACTGTTTTTT
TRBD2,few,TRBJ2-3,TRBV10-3,CAISESSGGARDTQYF,TGTGCCATCAGTGAGTCAAGCGGGGGGGCAAGAGATACGCAGTATTTT
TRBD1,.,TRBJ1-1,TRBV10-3,CAIGDSEGVTEAFF,TGTGCCATCGGGGACAGTGAAGGAGTAACTGAAGCTTTCTTT
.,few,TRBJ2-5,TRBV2,CASSEAEKTQYF,TGTGCCAGCAGTGAAGCGGAGAAGACCCAGTACTTC